A single sample gave rise to the 25 T cell receptor beta chains below, sequenced in a study of blood T cell repertoires in COVID-19. Assay: immunoSEQ multiplex PCR; the TCRdb copy retains only in-frame clones and omits some. The table includes 200,000 or so clones, about 85% detected once. Sequenced: peripheral blood. All receptors derive from a person aged 70 to 79 with COVID-19, enrolled during active disease.

V gene TRBV14 combines with J gene TRBJ2-5; the D is unclear. Germline CDR1 and CDR2: SGHDN and FVKESK. V was trimmed by 0 bases and J by 4 bases, leaving 12 bases between them. This CDR3 comprises 15 residues. This CDR3 is CASSQETWFGETQYF. The CDR3 bases are TGTGCCAGCAGCCAAGAAACGTGGTTCGGAGAGACCCAGTACTTC.

This chain links TRBV7-2 with TRBJ1-3; 11 bases agree with TRBD1. Germline-derived CDR1 and CDR2 are SGHTA and FQGNSA. The CDR3 is 18 amino acids. J lost 1 base, V lost 4 bases, and 9 bases had no gene match. The CDR3 DNA reads as TGTGCCAGCAGCTCCGGACAGGGGGCGCGAGGATCTGGAAACACCATATATTTT. This translates into CASSSGQGARGSGNTIYF.

The chain has TRBV7-9 and TRBJ1-2; TRBD1 agrees at 7 bases. Germline CDR1 SEHNR, CDR2 FQNEAQ (reference sequence). The CDR3 is made up of 16 amino acids. Unmatched junction bases numbered 10, after V lost 4 bases and J lost 2 bases. The CDR3 DNA is TGTGCCAGCAGCTCCCCCCCGGGACAGATGAACTATGGCTACACCTTC. This sequence encodes CASSSPPGQMNYGYTF.

This clone appeared a single time. The J gene is TRBJ1-4, the V gene TRBV2, with D possibly being TRBD1 (5 bases). CDR1 is SNHLY, CDR2 FYNNEI, per germline. Trimming shortened V by 1 base and J by 7 bases, and 13 bases separated the two germline ends. CDR3 length: 15 residues. CDR3 nucleotide sequence: TGTGCCAGCAGTGAAGTGCAGGGAATCCGTGAAAAACTGTTTTTT. It specifies CASSEVQGIREKLFF.

The chain joins TRBV5-1 to TRBJ2-1; 8 positions agree with TRBD1. CDR3 length: 14 amino acids. The J segment lost 8 bases and the V segment lost 4 bases, leaving 8 bases of the junction unmatched. Germline V CDR1 and CDR2: SGHRS, YFSETQ. CDR3 nucleotide sequence: TGCGCCAGCAGCGTCGGACAGGGTTCCGATGAGCAGTTCTTC. Its translation: CASSVGQGSDEQFF.

V usage is TRBV6-5 and J usage is TRBJ2-1, with D perhaps TRBD2 (5 bases). The CDR3 runs to 13 residues. Germline-derived CDR1 and CDR2 are MNHEY and SVGAGI. The V gene lost 7 bases and the J gene lost 4 bases, with 11 bases spanning the gap. The CDR3 region has the DNA TGTGCCAGCAAGGCGGGTCCTTACAATGAGCAGTTCTTC. Translating gives CASKAGPYNEQFF.

The chain recombines TRBV11-2 with TRBJ2-7; TRBD1 is a possible D gene (6 bases). The germline CDR1 and CDR2 sequences are SGHAT and FQNNGV. This CDR3 is built from 16 residues. Between the trimmed V and J ends, which lost 5 bases and 0 bases, there was a span of 17 bases. The CDR3 nucleotides are TGTGCCAGCAGCCTCCGGACAGTTGGAAGCTCCTACGAGCAGTACTTC. Amino acid sequence: CASSLRTVGSSYEQYF.

This clone was detected only once. The chain employs TRBV3-1 (or the pseudogene TRBV3-2) and TRBJ1-1; D unclear. The V end lost 0 bases, the J end lost 0 bases, and 2 bases lay between the germline ends. The CDR3 sequence is 13 residues long. Germline-derived CDR1 and CDR2 are LGHDT and YNNKEL (reference sequence). For the CDR3, the DNA is TGTGCCAGCAGCCAAGACTTGAACACTGAAGCTTTCTTT. Protein sequence: CASSQDLNTEAFF.

The chain employs TRBV13 and TRBJ1-3; 8 bases are shared with TRBD1. The CDR3 is made up of 15 amino acids. V trimming: 4 bases; J trimming: 0 bases; junction bases outside the gene matches: 2. Per the germline V gene, CDR1 is PRHDT and CDR2 is FYEKMQ (reference sequence). CDR3 loop: CASSSGQGSGNTIYF. The CDR3 DNA is TGTGCCAGCAGCTCCGGACAGGGCTCTGGAAACACCATATATTTT.

The J gene is TRBJ1-6, the V gene TRBV28, with 8 positions matching TRBD1. The CDR3 is made up of 14 amino acids. Germline loops: CDR1 MDHEN, CDR2 SYDVKM. V trimming: 9 bases; J trimming: 10 bases; junction bases outside the gene matches: 11. CDR3 DNA sequence: TGTGCCAGTAACCAAGACAGGGGTCGGTCACCCCTCCACTTT. Protein sequence: CASNQDRGRSPLHF.

This chain connects TRBV5-1 to TRBJ1-1; D unclear. V was clipped by 4 bases and J by 0 bases, with 16 bases between them. The length of the CDR3 is 16 residues. Germline loops: CDR1 SGHRS, CDR2 YFSETQ. CDR3 region: CASSGLERALNTEAFF. The CDR3 nucleotides read TGCGCCAGCAGCGGCCTCGAGAGGGCCTTGAACACTGAAGCTTTCTTT.

The chain is built from TRBV29-1 and TRBJ2-7, with 10 bases identical to TRBD1. Germline loops: CDR1 SQVTM, CDR2 ANQGSEA. The CDR3 is 11 residues long. J gave up 7 bases and V 7 bases, and 4 bases lay outside the gene matches. The CDR3 spells CSGTGGREQYF. DNA of the CDR3: TGCAGCGGGACAGGGGGACGGGAGCAGTACTTC.

This chain links TRBV27 with TRBJ2-7, with TRBD1 identical over 8 bases. The CDR3 spans 14 residues. Trimming took 3 bases from V and 2 from J; bases not matched to a gene: 3. The germline gives CDR1 MNHEY, CDR2 SMNVEV (reference sequence). This CDR3 is CASSLDRATYEQYF. The CDR3 DNA reads TGTGCCAGCAGTTTGGACAGGGCAACCTACGAGCAGTACTTC.

The V call is TRBV7-2, the J call TRBJ2-7; D gene ambiguous. Per the germline V gene, CDR1 is SGHTA and CDR2 is FQGNSA. Trimming removed 1 base at V and 1 base at J, with 8 bases between. The CDR3 has 14 residues. For the CDR3, the DNA is TGTGCCAGCAGCTTAGATTGGCCTTCCTACGAGCAGTACTTC. Protein product: CASSLDWPSYEQYF. Using reference TRBV7-2 and TRBJ2-7 for the parts outside the CDR3, the full variable domain is GAGVSQSPSNKVTEKGKDVELRCDPISGHTALYWYRQSLGQGLEFLIYFQGNSAPDKSGLPSDRFSAERTGGSVSTLTIQRTQQEDSAVYLCASSLDWPSYEQYFGPGTRLTVT.

This clone is a singleton in its sample. This chain connects TRBV5-4 to TRBJ2-3, with TRBD1 matching 12 bases. Germline CDR1 is SGHNT and CDR2 is YYREEE (reference sequence). J gave up 2 bases and V 4 bases, and 2 bases lay outside the gene matches. The CDR3 consists of 15 residues. The CDR3 nucleotides are TGTGCCAGCAGCAAGGGACAGGGGGCCACAGATACGCAGTATTTT. Protein product: CASSKGQGATDTQYF.

The V call is TRBV9, the J call TRBJ1-2; D possibly corresponds to TRBD1 (5 bases). This CDR3 has 14 amino acids. The ends were cut back, 4 bases at V and 10 bases at J, with 20 bases in the middle. Germline CDR1 and CDR2: SGDLS and YYNGEE. CDR3 sequence reads: CASSPQPRDSYYTF. In DNA, the CDR3 is TGTGCCAGCAGCCCTCAGCCTCGGGACTCCTACTACACCTTC.

This clone is a singleton in its sample. This sequence joins TRBV5-4 and TRBJ2-7; D remains unclear. The V end was cut by 0 bases, the J end by 1 base, with 8 bases between. Germline assignment: CDR1 SGHNT and CDR2 YYREEE (reference sequence). There are 14 residues in the CDR3. CDR3 in amino acids: CASSLDLSSYEQYF. The CDR3 bases are TGTGCCAGCAGCTTGGACTTAAGTTCCTACGAGCAGTACTTC.

The genes are TRBV4-1 and TRBJ2-5, with 9 bases matching TRBD1. V lost 0 bases and J lost 10; bases outside the gene matches: 12. Germline V gene data show CDR1 as MGHRA and CDR2 as YSYEKL. This CDR3 spans 16 amino acids. As DNA, the CDR3 is TGCGCCAGCAGCCAAGATCGGGACAGGGTTCCCGGGGGCCAGTACTTC. Its protein is CASSQDRDRVPGGQYF.

The chain joins TRBV4-3 to TRBJ1-6, with D perhaps matching TRBD1 (5 bases). The CDR3 contains 15 residues. Trimming left V 4 bases short and J 7 bases short, with 14 bases between. Germline V gene lookup returns CDR1 LGHNA and CDR2 YSLEER. The CDR3 DNA is TGCGCCAGCAGCCCAGGGAGGGACTCCAATTCACCCCTCCACTTT. Translating it yields CASSPGRDSNSPLHF.

This sequence joins TRBV7-2 and TRBJ1-3; D might be TRBD1 (5 bases). The germline V and J ends were trimmed by 0 bases and 0 bases, with 9 bases remaining between them. The CDR3 extends over 16 amino acids. Germline V lookup: CDR1 SGHTA, CDR2 FQGNSA. Here the CDR3 DNA reads TGTGCCAGCAGCTTAGCGCAGGGCCTCTCTGGAAACACCATATATTTT. Residues: CASSLAQGLSGNTIYF.

This clone appeared once. This chain links TRBV28 with TRBJ1-3; D remains unclear. The CDR3 extends over 14 amino acids. Trimming stripped 1 base from V and 8 bases from J, with 12 bases between. CDR1 MDHEN and CDR2 SYDVKM come from the germline V gene. CDR3 nucleotides: TGTGCCAGCAGTTTATTGTCAGCAGAGGACACCATATATTTT. This encodes CASSLLSAEDTIYF.

V and J are TRBV11-1 and TRBJ1-6; D is undetermined. Germline V gene lookup returns CDR1 SGHAT and CDR2 FQDESV (reference sequence). The V end was cut by 1 base, the J end by 8 bases, with 3 bases between. CDR3 length: 12 amino acids. This chain's CDR3 is CASSLVDSPLHF. DNA for the CDR3: TGTGCCAGCAGCTTAGTCGATTCACCCCTCCACTTT.

This clone was detected only once. This chain's CDR3 is CASSSTPTGELFF. Here the CDR3 DNA reads TGTGCCAGCAGCTCCACTCCTACCGGGGAGCTGTTTTTT. The V and J genes are TRBV2 and TRBJ2-2; D unresolved. CDR3 length: 13 residues. The germline V and J ends were trimmed by 6 bases and 5 bases, with 10 bases remaining between them. CDR1 and CDR2 (germline): SNHLY, FYNNEI.

V usage is TRBV9 and J usage is TRBJ2-2; D is perhaps TRBD2 (5 bases). The V gene's germline CDR1 is SGDLS and CDR2 YYNGEE. This CDR3 region has 14 residues. Trimming removed 4 bases from V and 3 bases from J, with 10 bases in between. CDR3 in amino acids: CASSPRGDTGELFF. The CDR3 nucleotides read TGTGCCAGCAGCCCCCGGGGAGACACCGGGGAGCTGTTTTTT.

The chain recombines TRBV28 with TRBJ1-6; 8 bases line up with TRBD1. The trim removed 6 bases at V and 9 bases at J, leaving 13 bases unmatched. There are 16 residues in the CDR3. Germline CDR1 MDHEN, CDR2 SYDVKM. CDR3 coding DNA: TGTGCCAGCAGGGGGGCGGACAGGGCATACGCTTCACCCCTCCACTTT. Translating gives CASRGADRAYASPLHF.